This entry concerns a single T cell receptor beta chain. Its antigen is still unknown. This specimen comes from a study of OX40 agonist ivuxolimab in advanced cancers. Study background: Intravenous ivuxolimab at 0.01 to 10 mg/kg was given to patients every 2 weeks. Enrollees could have had prior anti-PD-1, anti-PD-L1 or anti-CTLA-4 therapy, which around 40% had received. Overall study findings and caveats: Expanded peripheral T-cell antigen specificity went undetermined. In general, CD8+ T cells held more expanded clones than CD4+ did, on average.

Repertoires were generated with immunoSEQ multiplex PCR, while TCRdb's copy carries only in-frame clones and drops some. In the table there are roughly 15,000 clones, around 80% of which are singletons. Germline-derived CDR1 and CDR2 are SGHDT and YYEEEE. Trimming pared 0 bases from V and 7 bases from J, leaving 2 bases between. There are 11 residues in the CDR3. The chain carries TRBV5-6 and TRBJ2-1, with D unclear. This receptor was obtained from an adult with an advanced solid tumor such as melanoma, head and neck, liver or kidney cancer. Sequencing used CD4+ or CD8+ T cells sorted from blood, obtained in a trial of the OX40 agonist ivuxolimab. The CDR3 here is CASSLGNEQFF. The CDR3 nucleotides are TGTGCCAGCAGCTTGGGGAATGAGCAGTTCTTC. Looking up the rest from reference TRBV5-6 and TRBJ2-1 gives the full variable domain: DAGVTQSPTHLIKTRGQQVTLRCSPKSGHDTVSWYQQALGQGPQFIFQYYEEEERQRGNFPDRFSGHQFPNYSSELNVNALLLGDSALYLCASSLGNEQFFGPGTRLTVL.